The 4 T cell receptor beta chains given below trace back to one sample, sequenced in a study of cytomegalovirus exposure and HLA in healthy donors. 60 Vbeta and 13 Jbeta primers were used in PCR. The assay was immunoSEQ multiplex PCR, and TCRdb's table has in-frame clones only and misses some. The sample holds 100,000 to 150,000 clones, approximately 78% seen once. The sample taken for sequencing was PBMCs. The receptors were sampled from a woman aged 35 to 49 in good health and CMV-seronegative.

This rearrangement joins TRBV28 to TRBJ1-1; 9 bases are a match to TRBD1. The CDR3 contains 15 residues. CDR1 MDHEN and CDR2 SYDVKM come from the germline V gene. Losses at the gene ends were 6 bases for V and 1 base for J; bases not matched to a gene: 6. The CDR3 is CASSRSTGGNTEAFF. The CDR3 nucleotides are TGTGCCAGCAGCCGATCGACAGGGGGGAACACTGAAGCTTTCTTT.

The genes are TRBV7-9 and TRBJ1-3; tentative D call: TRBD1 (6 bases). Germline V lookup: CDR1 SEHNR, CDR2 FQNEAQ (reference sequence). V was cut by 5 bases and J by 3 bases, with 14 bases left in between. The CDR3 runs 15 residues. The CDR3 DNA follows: TGTGCCAGCAGCCCGGCCCGGACAGTTGGAAACACCATATATTTT. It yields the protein CASSPARTVGNTIYF.

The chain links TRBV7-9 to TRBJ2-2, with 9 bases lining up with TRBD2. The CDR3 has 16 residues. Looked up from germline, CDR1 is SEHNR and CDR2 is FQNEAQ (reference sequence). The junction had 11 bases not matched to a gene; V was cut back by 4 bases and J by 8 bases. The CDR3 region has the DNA TGTGCCAGCAGCTCTCCTGGGCGGGAGGGCCAGGGGGAGCTGTTTTTT. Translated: CASSSPGREGQGELFF.

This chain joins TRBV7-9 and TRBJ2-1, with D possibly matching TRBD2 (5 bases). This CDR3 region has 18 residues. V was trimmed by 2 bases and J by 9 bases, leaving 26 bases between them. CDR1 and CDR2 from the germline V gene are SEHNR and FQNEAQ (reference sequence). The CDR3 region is CASSLPSYGSLVESEQFF. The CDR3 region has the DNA TGTGCCAGCAGCTTACCCTCTTATGGGAGTTTGGTCGAGAGTGAGCAGTTCTTC.